A single sample is the source of the 14 T cell receptor beta chains below, sequenced in a study of early T cells in non-severe SARS-CoV-2 infection. TCRdb reprocessed the 5' RACE reads via MiXCR and lists one record per CDR3 protein. In the table there are 84,000 or so distinct CDR3 sequences, 11% to 15% of which are singletons. Specimen: whole blood. The receptors were gathered from an adult who was a healthcare worker with PCR-confirmed SARS-CoV-2 infection or an uninfected control (not recorded which).

This clonotype occurred a few times. CDR3 nucleotides: TGTGCCAGCAGTGAAGAGGAGGGAATGAAGGGCTATGGCTACACCTTC. It specifies CASSEEEGMKGYGYTF. The chain combines TRBV6-1 with TRBJ1-2; D uncertain. From germline, CDR1 is MNHNS and CDR2 SASEGT. This CDR3 has 16 residues. The V gene lost 1 base and the J gene lost 4 bases, with 16 bases spanning the gap.

This clonotype appeared many times. The chain recombines TRBV11-2 with TRBJ2-7, with 10 bases lining up with TRBD2. J gave up 0 bases and V 4 bases, and 6 bases lay outside the gene matches. The CDR3 sequence is 16 residues long. CDR1 SGHAT and CDR2 FQNNGV come from the germline V gene. The CDR3 spells CASSSGLAETSYEQYF. In nucleotides, the CDR3 is TGTGCCAGCAGCTCAGGACTAGCGGAGACCTCCTACGAGCAGTACTTC.

In this sample, this clonotype turned up a few times. V and J are TRBV29-1 and TRBJ2-5; 14 bases align to TRBD2. V dropped 6 bases and J dropped 6; count of bases not matched to a gene: 6. CDR1 and CDR2 (germline): SQVTM, ANQGSEA. CDR3 length: 14 amino acids. The CDR3 here is CSVETSGGAKTQYF. The CDR3 DNA is TGCAGCGTCGAGACTAGCGGGGGGGCAAAGACCCAGTACTTC.

CDR3 nucleotide sequence: TGCAGCGTTGAAGATACGGGTACGCAGTATTTT. Protein product: CSVEDTGTQYF. The chain couples TRBV29-1 to TRBJ2-3; D unclear. Germline V lookup: CDR1 SQVTM, CDR2 ANQGSEA. The CDR3 has 11 amino acids. The V end was cut by 0 bases, the J end by 8 bases, with 6 bases between.

V is TRBV11-1 and J is TRBJ2-5; 9 nucleotides match TRBD2. From germline, CDR1 is SGHAT and CDR2 FQDESV (reference sequence). This CDR3 spans 15 amino acids. Trimming cost V 4 bases and J 2 bases; bases outside gene matches: 5. This CDR3 is CASSWTAGGQETQYF. The DNA of the CDR3 is TGTGCCAGCAGCTGGACGGCGGGGGGGCAAGAGACCCAGTACTTC.

The CDR3 reads CASSLAANNEQFF. The CDR3 DNA follows: TGTGCCAGCAGCCTTGCGGCCAACAATGAGCAGTTCTTC. V usage is TRBV11-2 and J usage is TRBJ2-1; D remains ambiguous. This CDR3 has 13 amino acids. Trimming left V 5 bases short and J 5 bases short, with 10 bases between. CDR1 SGHAT and CDR2 FQNNGV come from the germline V gene.

There are a few counts of this clonotype. The chain is built from TRBV9 and TRBJ1-6, with a possible D match to TRBD1 (6 bases). This CDR3 has 18 amino acids. V was cut by 2 bases and J by 9 bases, with 24 bases left in between. Germline loops: CDR1 SGDLS, CDR2 YYNGEE. The CDR3 sequence: CASSVGLWDRGSGSPLHF. In nucleotides, the CDR3 is TGTGCCAGCAGCGTGGGGCTCTGGGATAGGGGGAGCGGTTCACCCCTCCACTTT. Based on the CDR3 plus reference TRBV9 and TRBJ1-6, the full variable domain is DSGVTQTPKHLITATGQRVTLRCSPRSGDLSVYWYQQSLDQGLQFLIQYYNGEERAKGNILERFSAQQFPDLHSELNLSSLELGDSALYFCASSVGLWDRGSGSPLHFGNGTRLTVT.

In DNA form, the CDR3 reads TGCAGTGCGGCGGTACTAGCGGCCTCCTACAATGAGCAGTTCTTC. It translates to CSAAVLAASYNEQFF. The chain links TRBV20-1 to TRBJ2-1, with 8 bases aligning to TRBD2. The V gene's germline CDR1 is DFQATT and CDR2 SNEGSKA (reference sequence). The CDR3 is made up of 15 amino acids. Trimming at V came to 6 bases and at J to 0 bases, leaving 7 bases not matched to a gene.

Only a few counts were recorded for this clonotype. The chain has TRBV18 and TRBJ1-1; D gene uncertain. The CDR3 has 12 residues. The germline V and J ends were trimmed by 2 bases and 7 bases, with 8 bases remaining between them. CDR1 is KGHSH, CDR2 LQKENI, per germline. The DNA of the CDR3 is TGTGCCAGCTCACCATTCGACGGTGAAGCTTTCTTT. Amino acid sequence: CASSPFDGEAFF.

This chain connects TRBV20-1 to TRBJ2-2; D gene unclear. V lost 3 bases to trimming and J lost 2 bases, with 7 bases between them. Per the germline V gene, CDR1 is DFQATT and CDR2 is SNEGSKA (reference sequence). The CDR3 totals 13 residues. The CDR3 DNA reads as TGCAGTGCTAGGAACAGTAACACCGGGGAGCTGTTTTTT. It encodes CSARNSNTGELFF.

This clonotype was detected a few times. The CDR3 here is CASSVPAANSPLHF. In DNA form, the CDR3 reads TGTGCCAGCAGTGTACCGGCAGCGAATTCACCCCTCCACTTT. The chain has TRBV2 and TRBJ1-6; no definite D call. The CDR3 is 14 residues long. V gave up 4 bases and J gave up 7 bases, with 11 bases separating them. Germline assignment: CDR1 SNHLY and CDR2 FYNNEI.

This clonotype was detected a few times. V is TRBV5-1 and J is TRBJ2-5, with TRBD2 matching over 7 bases. This CDR3 contains 15 residues. Trimming at V came to 4 bases and at J to 1 base, leaving 7 bases not matched to a gene. Germline V gives CDR1 SGHRS, CDR2 YFSETQ. This chain's CDR3 is CASSHSSSGQETQYF. DNA of the CDR3: TGCGCCAGCAGCCATTCCTCTAGCGGCCAAGAGACCCAGTACTTC.

This clonotype was detected ten times or more. The V gene is TRBV5-1, the J gene TRBJ1-2; D not resolved. The germline gives CDR1 SGHRS, CDR2 YFSETQ. Trimming shortened V by 4 bases and J by 4 bases, and 17 bases separated the two germline ends. CDR3 length equals 15 residues. The DNA of the CDR3 is TGCGCCAGCAGCCCCTCCGATGACGGAATCTATGGCTACACCTTC. Its protein is CASSPSDDGIYGYTF.

This rearrangement joins TRBV28 to TRBJ1-1; D call uncertain. CDR1 is MDHEN, CDR2 SYDVKM, per germline. The CDR3 has 13 residues. V lost 5 bases, J lost 6 bases, and 13 bases lay in between. The CDR3 DNA reads as TGTGCCAGCAGTCTCCACGGCGGCGCTGAAGCTTTCTTT. This sequence encodes CASSLHGGAEAFF.